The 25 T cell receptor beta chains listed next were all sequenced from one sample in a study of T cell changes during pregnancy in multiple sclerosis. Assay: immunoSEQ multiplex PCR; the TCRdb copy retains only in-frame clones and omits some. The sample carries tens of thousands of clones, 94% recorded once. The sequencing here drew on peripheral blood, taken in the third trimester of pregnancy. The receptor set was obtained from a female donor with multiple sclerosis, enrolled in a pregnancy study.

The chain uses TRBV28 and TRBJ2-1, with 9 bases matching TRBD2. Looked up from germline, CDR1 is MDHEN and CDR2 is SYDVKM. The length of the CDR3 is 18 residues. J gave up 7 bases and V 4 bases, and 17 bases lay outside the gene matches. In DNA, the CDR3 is TGTGCCAGCAGTTCTTCTTCCCGGCTAGCGGGATTCAGAAATGAGCAGTTCTTC. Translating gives CASSSSSRLAGFRNEQFF. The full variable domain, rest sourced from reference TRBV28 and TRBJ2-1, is DVKVTQSSRYLVKRTGEKVFLECVQDMDHENMFWYRQDPGLGLRLIYFSYDVKMKEKGDIPEGYSVSREKKERFSLILESASTNQTSMYLCASSSSSRLAGFRNEQFFGPGTRLTVL.

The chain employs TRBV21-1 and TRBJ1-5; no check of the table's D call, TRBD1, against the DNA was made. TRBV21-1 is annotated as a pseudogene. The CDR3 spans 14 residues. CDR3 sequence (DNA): TGTGCCAGCAGCAGGGCAGTCCTCAATCAGCCCCAGCATTTT. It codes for CASSRAVLNQPQHF.

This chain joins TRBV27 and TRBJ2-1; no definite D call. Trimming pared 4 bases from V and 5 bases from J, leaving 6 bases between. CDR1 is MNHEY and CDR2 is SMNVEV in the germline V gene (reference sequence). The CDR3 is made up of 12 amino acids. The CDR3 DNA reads TGTGCCAGCAGTTCCCGTGACAATGAGCAGTTCTTC. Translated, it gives CASSSRDNEQFF.

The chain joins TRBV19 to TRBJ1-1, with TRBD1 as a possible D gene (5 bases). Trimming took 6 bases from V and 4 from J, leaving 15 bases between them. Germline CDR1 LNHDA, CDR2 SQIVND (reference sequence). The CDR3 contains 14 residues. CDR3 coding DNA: TGTGCCAGTAGACCTTCGCAGGGTTCCACTGAAGCTTTCTTT. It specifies CASRPSQGSTEAFF.

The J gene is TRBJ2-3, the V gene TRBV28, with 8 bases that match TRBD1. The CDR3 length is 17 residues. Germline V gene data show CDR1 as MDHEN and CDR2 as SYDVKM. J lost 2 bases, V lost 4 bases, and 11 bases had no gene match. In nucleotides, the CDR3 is TGTGCCAGCAGTTCCCCCCAGGGGGCTCCTCTCACAGATACGCAGTATTTT. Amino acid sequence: CASSSPQGAPLTDTQYF.

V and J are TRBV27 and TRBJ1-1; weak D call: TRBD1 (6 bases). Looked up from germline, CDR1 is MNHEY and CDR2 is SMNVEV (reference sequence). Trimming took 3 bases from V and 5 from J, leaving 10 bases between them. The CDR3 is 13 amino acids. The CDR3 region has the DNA TGTGCCAGCAGTTTCGGACAGCAAACTGAAGCTTTCTTT. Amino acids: CASSFGQQTEAFF.

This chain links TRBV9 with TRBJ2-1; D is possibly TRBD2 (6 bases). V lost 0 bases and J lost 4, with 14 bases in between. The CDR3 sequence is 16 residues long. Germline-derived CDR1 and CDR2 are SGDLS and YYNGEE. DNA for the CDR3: TGTGCCAGCAGCGTAGGAAGGGGACTGACTTACAATGAGCAGTTCTTC. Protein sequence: CASSVGRGLTYNEQFF.

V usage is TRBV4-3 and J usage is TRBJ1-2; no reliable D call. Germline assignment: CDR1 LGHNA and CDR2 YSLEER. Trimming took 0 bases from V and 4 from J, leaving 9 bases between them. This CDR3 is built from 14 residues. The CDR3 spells CASSQDLVTYGYTF. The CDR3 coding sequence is TGCGCCAGCAGCCAAGATCTAGTGACCTATGGCTACACCTTC.

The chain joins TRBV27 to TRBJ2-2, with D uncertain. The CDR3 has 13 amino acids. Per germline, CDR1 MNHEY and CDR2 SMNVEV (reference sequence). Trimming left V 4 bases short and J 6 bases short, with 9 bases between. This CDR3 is CASSSSSPGELFF. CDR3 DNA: TGTGCCAGCAGTTCGTCGTCCCCCGGGGAGCTGTTTTTT.

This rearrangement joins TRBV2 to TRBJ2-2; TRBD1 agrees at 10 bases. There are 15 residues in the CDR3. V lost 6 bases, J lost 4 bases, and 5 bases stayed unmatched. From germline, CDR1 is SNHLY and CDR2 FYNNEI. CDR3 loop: CASRRTGGGTGELFF. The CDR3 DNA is TGTGCCAGCAGAAGGACAGGGGGGGGCACCGGGGAGCTGTTTTTT.

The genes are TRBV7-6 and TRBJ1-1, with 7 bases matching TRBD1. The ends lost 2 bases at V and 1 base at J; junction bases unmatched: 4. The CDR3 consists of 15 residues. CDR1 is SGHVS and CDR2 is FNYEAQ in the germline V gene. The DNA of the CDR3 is TGTGCCAGCAGCTTAAGACAGGGTACGAACACTGAAGCTTTCTTT. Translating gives CASSLRQGTNTEAFF.

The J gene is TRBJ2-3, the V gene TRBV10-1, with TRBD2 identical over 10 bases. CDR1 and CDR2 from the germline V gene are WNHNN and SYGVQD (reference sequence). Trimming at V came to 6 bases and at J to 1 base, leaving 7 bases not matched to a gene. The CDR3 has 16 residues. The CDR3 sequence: CASSGSGRVGTDTQYF. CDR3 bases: TGCGCCAGCAGCGGGAGCGGGAGGGTTGGCACAGATACGCAGTATTTT.

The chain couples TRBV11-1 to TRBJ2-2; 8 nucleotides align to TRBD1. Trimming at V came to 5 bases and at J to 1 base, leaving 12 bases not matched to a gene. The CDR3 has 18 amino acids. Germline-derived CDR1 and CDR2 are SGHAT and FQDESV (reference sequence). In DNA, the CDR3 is TGTGCCAGCAGCCATACCCTCCTCACAGGGGGGAACACCGGGGAGCTGTTTTTT. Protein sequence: CASSHTLLTGGNTGELFF.

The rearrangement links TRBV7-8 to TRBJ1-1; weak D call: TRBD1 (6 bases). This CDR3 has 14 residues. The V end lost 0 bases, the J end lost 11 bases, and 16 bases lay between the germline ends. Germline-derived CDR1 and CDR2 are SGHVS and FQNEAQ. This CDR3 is CASSLAYRVEAAFF. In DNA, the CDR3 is TGTGCCAGCAGCTTAGCGTACAGGGTTGAGGCGGCTTTCTTT. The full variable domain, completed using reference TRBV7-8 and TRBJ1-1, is GAGVSQSPRYKVAKRGQDVALRCDPISGHVSLFWYQQALGQGPEFLTYFQNEAQLDKSGLPSDRFFAERPEGSVSTLKIQRTQQEDSAVYLCASSLAYRVEAAFFGQGTRLTVV.

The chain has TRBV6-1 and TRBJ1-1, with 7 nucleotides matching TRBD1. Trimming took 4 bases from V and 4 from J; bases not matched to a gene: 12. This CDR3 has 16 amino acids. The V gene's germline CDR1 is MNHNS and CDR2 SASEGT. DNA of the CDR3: TGTGCCAGCAGTGTGGCTTCGGACAGGCCACGCACTGAAGCTTTCTTT. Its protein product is CASSVASDRPRTEAFF.

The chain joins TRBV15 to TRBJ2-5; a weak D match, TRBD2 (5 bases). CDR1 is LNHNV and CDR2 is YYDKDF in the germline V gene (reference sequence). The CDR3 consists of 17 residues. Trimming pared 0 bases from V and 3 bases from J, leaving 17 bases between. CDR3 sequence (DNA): TGTGCCACCAGCAGAGAAAGGAGGCCGTTTAGGGAAGAGACCCAGTACTTC. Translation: CATSRERRPFREETQYF.

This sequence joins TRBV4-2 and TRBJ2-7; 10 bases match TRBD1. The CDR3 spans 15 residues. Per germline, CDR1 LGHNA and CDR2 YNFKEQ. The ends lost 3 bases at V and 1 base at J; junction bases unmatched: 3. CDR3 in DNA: TGTGCCAGCAGCCACCGGGACAGGGGTTCCTACGAGCAGTACTTC. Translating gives CASSHRDRGSYEQYF.

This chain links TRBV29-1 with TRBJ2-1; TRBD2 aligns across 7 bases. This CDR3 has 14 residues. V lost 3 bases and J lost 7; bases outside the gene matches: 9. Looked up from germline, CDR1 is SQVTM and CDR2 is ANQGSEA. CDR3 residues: CSVDGGSPSNEQFF. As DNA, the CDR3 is TGCAGCGTTGATGGCGGGAGCCCATCGAATGAGCAGTTCTTC.

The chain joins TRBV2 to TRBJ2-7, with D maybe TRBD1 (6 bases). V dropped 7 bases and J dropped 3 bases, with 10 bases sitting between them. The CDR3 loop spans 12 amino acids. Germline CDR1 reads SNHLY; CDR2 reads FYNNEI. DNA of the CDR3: TGTGCCAGCATTCAGGGGCACTACGAGCAGTACTTC. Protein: CASIQGHYEQYF.

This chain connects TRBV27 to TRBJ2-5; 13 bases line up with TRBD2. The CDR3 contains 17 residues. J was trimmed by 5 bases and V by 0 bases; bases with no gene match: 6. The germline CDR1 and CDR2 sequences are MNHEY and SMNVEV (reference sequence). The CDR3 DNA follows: TGTGCCAGCAGTTTATCGAGGACTAGCGGGAGTTCCGAGACCCAGTACTTC. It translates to CASSLSRTSGSSETQYF.

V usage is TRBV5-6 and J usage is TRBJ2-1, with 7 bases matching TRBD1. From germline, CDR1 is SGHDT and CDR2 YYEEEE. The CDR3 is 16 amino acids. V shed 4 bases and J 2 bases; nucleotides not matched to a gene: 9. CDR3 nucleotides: TGTGCCAGCAGCCTCGCGACAGGGAATCCCTACAATGAGCAGTTCTTC. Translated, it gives CASSLATGNPYNEQFF. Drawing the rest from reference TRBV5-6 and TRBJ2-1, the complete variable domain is DAGVTQSPTHLIKTRGQQVTLRCSPKSGHDTVSWYQQALGQGPQFIFQYYEEEERQRGNFPDRFSGHQFPNYSSELNVNALLLGDSALYLCASSLATGNPYNEQFFGPGTRLTVL.

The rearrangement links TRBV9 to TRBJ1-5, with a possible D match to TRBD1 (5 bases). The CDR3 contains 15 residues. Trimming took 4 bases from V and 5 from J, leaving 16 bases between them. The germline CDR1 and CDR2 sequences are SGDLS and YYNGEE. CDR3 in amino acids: CASSSGLGQDQPQHF. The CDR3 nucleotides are TGTGCCAGCAGCTCGGGTCTAGGACAAGATCAGCCCCAGCATTTT.

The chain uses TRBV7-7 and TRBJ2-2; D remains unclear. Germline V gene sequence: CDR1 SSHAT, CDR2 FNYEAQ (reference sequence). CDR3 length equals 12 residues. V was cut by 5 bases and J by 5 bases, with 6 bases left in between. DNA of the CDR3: TGTGCCAGCAGCCCCGGGACCGGGGAGCTGTTTTTT. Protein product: CASSPGTGELFF.

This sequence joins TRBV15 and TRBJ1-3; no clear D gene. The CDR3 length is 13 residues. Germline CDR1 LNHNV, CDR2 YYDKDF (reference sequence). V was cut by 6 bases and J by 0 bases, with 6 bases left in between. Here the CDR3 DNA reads TGTGCCACCAGACAGAGCTCTGGAAACACCATATATTTT. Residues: CATRQSSGNTIYF. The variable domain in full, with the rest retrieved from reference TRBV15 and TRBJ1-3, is DAMVIQNPRYQVTQFGKPVTLSCSQTLNHNVMYWYQQKSSQAPKLLFHYYDKDFNNEADTPDNFQSRRPNTSFCFLDIRSPGLGDTAMYLCATRQSSGNTIYFGEGSWLTVV.

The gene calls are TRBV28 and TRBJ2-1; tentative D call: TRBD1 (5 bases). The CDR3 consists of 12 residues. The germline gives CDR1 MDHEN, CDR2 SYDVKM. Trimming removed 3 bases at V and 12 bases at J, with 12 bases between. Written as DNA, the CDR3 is TGTGCCAGCAGTTTCCCTCTAAGGGGGCAGTTCTTC. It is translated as CASSFPLRGQFF.